The 20 T cell receptor beta chains reported below all come from one sample, sequenced in a study of T-cell memory formation after mild COVID-19. MiXCR was run by TCRdb on the 5' RACE reads, yielding one entry per CDR3 protein. The sample consists of 170,000 or so distinct CDR3 sequences, 20% to 25% of them appearing once. Sequences were obtained from PBMCs or a T cell subset sorted from them (not recorded which). The receptor set was obtained from an adult woman who had mild COVID-19 (a few samples of this study predate the infection). Cell type and time point are not known.

V is TRBV15 and J is TRBJ1-5, with a weak D call TRBD1 (6 bases). Germline V gene sequence: CDR1 LNHNV, CDR2 YYDKDF (reference sequence). V shed 6 bases and J shed 2 bases, with 14 bases lying between them. The CDR3 runs 15 residues. The CDR3 loop reads CATRTGGGGNQPQHF. The CDR3, as DNA: TGTGCCACCAGGACAGGAGGAGGGGGCAATCAGCCCCAGCATTTT.

This clonotype was found many times. This chain joins TRBV2 and TRBJ2-6; 7 bases align to TRBD1. Trimming took 9 bases from V and 2 from J; bases not matched to a gene: 4. The germline CDR1 and CDR2 sequences are SNHLY and FYNNEI. The CDR3 consists of 14 residues. CDR3 sequence: CARQGLAGANVLTF. The CDR3 coding sequence is TGTGCCAGACAGGGGTTAGCTGGGGCCAACGTCCTGACTTTC.

V and J are TRBV7-6 and TRBJ2-7; 9 nucleotides match TRBD2. The CDR3 length is 18 residues. Losses at the gene ends were 0 bases for V and 5 bases for J; bases not matched to a gene: 14. Germline loops: CDR1 SGHVS, CDR2 FNYEAQ. CDR3 amino acids: CASSLAASGELVDNEQYF. The CDR3 DNA follows: TGTGCCAGCAGCTTAGCCGCTAGCGGGGAGCTAGTGGATAACGAGCAGTACTTC.

A few counts support this clonotype. The CDR3 here is CASSSTTPPGGRDSPLHF. CDR3 coding DNA: TGTGCCAGCAGCTCGACTACTCCCCCAGGGGGGCGAGATTCACCCCTCCACTTT. The J gene is TRBJ1-6, the V gene TRBV7-9; 7 bases agree with TRBD1. Germline loops: CDR1 SEHNR, CDR2 FQNEAQ (reference sequence). The V and J ends lost 4 bases and 8 bases, in that order; junction bases with no gene match: 17. CDR3 length: 18 amino acids.

V gene TRBV7-9 combines with J gene TRBJ1-2; D ambiguous. There are 11 residues in the CDR3. With 1 base removed from V and 7 bases from J, the gap between germline ends came to 4 bases. CDR1 SEHNR and CDR2 FQNEAQ come from the germline V gene (reference sequence). The CDR3 coding sequence is TGTGCCAGCAGCTTAGACGTTGGCTACACCTTC. This codes for CASSLDVGYTF.

This clonotype was seen a handful of times. The chain is built from TRBV6-5 and TRBJ2-7; D may be TRBD1 (6 bases). CDR1 and CDR2 (germline): MNHEY, SVGAGI. V dropped 6 bases and J dropped 0 bases, with 12 bases sitting between them. CDR3 length equals 14 residues. Written as DNA, the CDR3 is TGTGCCAGCAGGCTTCAGGGGAGCTCCTACGAGCAGTACTTC. It encodes CASRLQGSSYEQYF.

V usage is TRBV12-3 or TRBV12-4 and J usage is TRBJ1-2; D unresolved. The length of the CDR3 is 16 residues. V lost 3 bases and J 0 bases, leaving 14 bases between the germline ends. The CDR3, as DNA: TGTGCCAGCAGTTTTTCTGGGATTCCGACTAACTATGGCTACACCTTC. Amino acids: CASSFSGIPTNYGYTF.

This clonotype was detected a few times. The J gene is TRBJ1-1, the V gene TRBV27; 7 bases map to TRBD1. The CDR3 is 15 amino acids. CDR1 and CDR2 (germline): MNHEY, SMNVEV (reference sequence). V lost 5 bases, J lost 0 bases, and 6 bases stayed unmatched. The DNA of the CDR3 is TGTGCCAGCAGTGTTACACAGGGGATGAACACTGAAGCTTTCTTT. The encoded protein is CASSVTQGMNTEAFF.

In its sample, this clonotype was seen many times. CDR3 in DNA: TGTGCCAGCCGAAACCGGGACAGGGGAAACACTGAAGCTTTCTTT. This gives the protein CASRNRDRGNTEAFF. V and J are TRBV5-8 and TRBJ1-1, with 10 bases aligning to TRBD1. Germline V lookup: CDR1 SGHTS, CDR2 YDEGEE. This CDR3 comprises 15 residues. Trimming took 7 bases from V and 2 from J; bases not matched to a gene: 8.

Many counts were recorded for this clonotype. The chain carries TRBV20-1 and TRBJ2-7; D may be TRBD2 (7 bases). Germline V lookup: CDR1 DFQATT, CDR2 SNEGSKA (reference sequence). The CDR3 runs to 15 residues. V dropped 0 bases and J dropped 3 bases, with 15 bases sitting between them. CDR3 coding DNA: TGCAGTGCTAGAGATTTCCAGGGGAGGGACTACGAGCAGTACTTC. It encodes CSARDFQGRDYEQYF.

This clonotype was counted a few times. V gene TRBV5-1 combines with J gene TRBJ2-1; 7 nucleotides line up with TRBD1. Looked up from germline, CDR1 is SGHRS and CDR2 is YFSETQ. The V and J ends lost 3 bases and 6 bases, in that order; junction bases with no gene match: 9. The CDR3 consists of 15 residues. The CDR3 nucleotides are TGCGCCAGCAGCTCGACAGGGAATCAAGTCAATGAGCAGTTCTTC. This sequence encodes CASSSTGNQVNEQFF.

The V gene is TRBV7-8, the J gene TRBJ1-1; unclear D gene. CDR1 is SGHVS, CDR2 FQNEAQ, per germline. There are 14 residues in the CDR3. The ends were cut back, 5 bases at V and 7 bases at J, with 17 bases in the middle. CDR3 protein: CASSILQELDEAFF. CDR3 DNA sequence: TGTGCCAGCAGCATCCTTCAAGAGCTGGATGAAGCTTTCTTT.

The chain has TRBV14 and TRBJ2-7; 9 nucleotides agree with TRBD1. Germline assignment: CDR1 SGHDN and CDR2 FVKESK. The CDR3 spans 14 residues. Trimming cost V 4 bases and J 4 bases; bases outside gene matches: 5. The CDR3 loop is CASSRIQGAYEQYF. The CDR3 DNA sequence: TGTGCCAGCAGCCGAATACAGGGGGCTTACGAGCAGTACTTC.

V and J are TRBV29-1 and TRBJ1-2; D unresolved. Trimming shortened V by 4 bases and J by 7 bases, and 10 bases separated the two germline ends. The CDR3 covers 11 residues. CDR1 is SQVTM and CDR2 is ANQGSEA in the germline V gene. CDR3 region: CSVGGVLGYTF. CDR3 DNA sequence: TGCAGCGTTGGTGGCGTGCTTGGCTACACCTTC.

The CDR3 loop reads CSVQARVDRGDNSPLHF. The CDR3 DNA is TGCAGCGTCCAAGCCAGAGTCGACAGGGGTGATAATTCACCCCTCCACTTT. The chain uses TRBV29-1 and TRBJ1-6; 8 nucleotides agree with TRBD1. Germline-derived CDR1 and CDR2 are SQVTM and ANQGSEA. CDR3 length equals 17 residues. Trimming at V came to 6 bases and at J to 5 bases, leaving 15 bases not matched to a gene.

This clonotype was counted only a few times. The chain joins TRBV27 to TRBJ2-7, with TRBD2 matching over 7 bases. In germline, CDR1 is MNHEY, CDR2 SMNVEV (reference sequence). Unmatched junction bases numbered 11, after V lost 3 bases and J lost 3 bases. This CDR3 contains 16 residues. CDR3 residues: CASSFMSGAGVYEQYF. CDR3 nucleotides: TGTGCCAGCAGTTTTATGTCTGGGGCGGGGGTCTACGAGCAGTACTTC.

The chain carries TRBV7-9 and TRBJ1-1; D is unclear. The CDR3 contains 16 residues. CDR1 and CDR2 from the germline V gene are SEHNR and FQNEAQ (reference sequence). V gave up 2 bases and J gave up 0 bases, with 13 bases separating them. The CDR3 loop is CASSLFGGSVNTEAFF. CDR3 DNA: TGTGCCAGCAGCTTATTCGGAGGATCGGTGAACACTGAAGCTTTCTTT.

The genes are TRBV12-3 or TRBV12-4 and TRBJ1-1; maybe TRBD1 (5 bases). Trimming cost V 4 bases and J 3 bases, with 12 bases left between them. The CDR3 has 14 amino acids. The CDR3 sequence: CASSSNMGDTEAFF. Written as DNA, the CDR3 is TGTGCCAGCAGTTCTAATATGGGGGACACTGAAGCTTTCTTT.

The chain is built from TRBV7-8 and TRBJ2-1, with 11 nucleotides matching TRBD2. V lost 2 bases, J lost 1 base, and 1 base stayed unmatched. Germline values: CDR1 SGHVS, CDR2 FQNEAQ. The CDR3 covers 16 residues. CDR3 loop: CASSLLAGGSYNEQFF. In nucleotides, the CDR3 is TGTGCCAGCAGCTTACTAGCGGGAGGATCCTACAATGAGCAGTTCTTC.

The CDR3 DNA reads as TGCAGCGTTGTACCTTCTAGGGAGAGGGCCACAGATACGCAGTATTTT. This sequence encodes CSVVPSRERATDTQYF. The chain has TRBV29-1 and TRBJ2-3, with D possibly matching TRBD2 (5 bases). Germline values: CDR1 SQVTM, CDR2 ANQGSEA. Trimming shortened V by 4 bases and J by 2 bases, and 19 bases separated the two germline ends. CDR3 length equals 16 residues.